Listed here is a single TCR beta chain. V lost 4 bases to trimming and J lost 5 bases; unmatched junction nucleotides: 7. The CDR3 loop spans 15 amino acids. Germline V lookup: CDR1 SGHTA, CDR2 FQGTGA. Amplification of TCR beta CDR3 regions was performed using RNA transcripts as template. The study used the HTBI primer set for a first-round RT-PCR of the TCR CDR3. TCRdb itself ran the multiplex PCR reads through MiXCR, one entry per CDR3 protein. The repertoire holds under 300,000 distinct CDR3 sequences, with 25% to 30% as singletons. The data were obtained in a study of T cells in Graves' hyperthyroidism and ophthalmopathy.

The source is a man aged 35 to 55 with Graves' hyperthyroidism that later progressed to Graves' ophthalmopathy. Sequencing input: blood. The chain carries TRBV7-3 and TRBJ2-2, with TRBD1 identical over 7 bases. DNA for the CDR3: TGTGCCAGCAGCTCAACCGGGACAGCTACCGGGGAGCTGTTTTTT. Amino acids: CASSSTGTATGELFF.